This passage covers 21 T cell receptor beta chains from one sample sequenced in a study of somatic mutations in cytotoxic T cells in rheumatoid arthritis. Clones were sequenced by immunoSEQ multiplex PCR, and TCRdb holds only the in-frame ones, with some missing. Among some 20,000 clones, approximately 71% were seen once, and the ten largest hold 18%. The sample was CD8+ T cells sorted from blood. These receptors were collected from an adult with rheumatoid arthritis.

The genes are TRBV5-6 and TRBJ2-3; D is possibly TRBD2 (6 bases). V was cut by 3 bases and J by 1 base, with 12 bases left in between. The CDR3 totals 15 residues. Looked up from germline, CDR1 is SGHDT and CDR2 is YYEEEE. The CDR3 loop is CASSSPGLRTDTQYF. The DNA for the CDR3 is TGTGCCAGCAGCTCTCCGGGACTTCGCACAGATACGCAGTATTTT. The entire variable domain, with the rest obtained from reference TRBV5-6 and TRBJ2-3, is as follows: DAGVTQSPTHLIKTRGQQVTLRCSPKSGHDTVSWYQQALGQGPQFIFQYYEEEERQRGNFPDRFSGHQFPNYSSELNVNALLLGDSALYLCASSSPGLRTDTQYFGPGTRLTVL.

V usage is TRBV7-9 and J usage is TRBJ2-5; D is ambiguous. CDR1 and CDR2 (germline): SEHNR, FQNEAQ (reference sequence). There are 12 residues in the CDR3. The germline V and J ends were trimmed by 1 base and 5 bases, with 5 bases remaining between them. The CDR3 DNA reads TGTGCCAGCAGCTTAGACTGGGAGACCCAGTACTTC. Amino acid sequence: CASSLDWETQYF.

Here the CDR3 DNA reads TGTGCCAGCGGGTTCAGGGTGGGGATACAAGAGACCCAGTACTTC. Translation: CASGFRVGIQETQYF. The chain joins TRBV28 to TRBJ2-5; D might be TRBD1 (5 bases). Germline V gene sequence: CDR1 MDHEN, CDR2 SYDVKM. CDR3 length: 15 amino acids. V lost 8 bases, J lost 2 bases, and 18 bases lay in between.

This clone rates as medium-sized. The V gene is TRBV4-2, the J gene TRBJ2-2; the D is unclear. The CDR3 runs to 16 residues. Trimming left V 0 bases short and J 7 bases short, with 15 bases between. CDR1 is LGHNA, CDR2 YNFKEQ, per germline. Written as DNA, the CDR3 is TGTGCCAGCAGCCAAGACCTCTACCAGCGAGGCGGGGAGCTGTTTTTT. This encodes CASSQDLYQRGGELFF.

This clone is termed medium-sized. The rearrangement links TRBV7-9 to TRBJ1-1; no clear D. The CDR3 consists of 14 residues. The germline V gene has CDR1 SEHNR and CDR2 FQNEAQ (reference sequence). V was trimmed by 3 bases and J by 0 bases, leaving 8 bases between them. DNA for the CDR3: TGTGCCAGCAGCTTTATTGGGATGAACACTGAAGCTTTCTTT. Translation: CASSFIGMNTEAFF.

The CDR3 is CSVEGFEEDTQYF. The DNA of the CDR3 is TGCAGCGTTGAAGGGTTTGAGGAGGATACGCAGTATTTT. This chain uses TRBV29-1 with TRBJ2-3, with unresolved D. The CDR3 covers 13 residues. The germline CDR1 and CDR2 sequences are SQVTM and ANQGSEA. The germline V and J ends were trimmed by 1 base and 6 bases, with 11 bases remaining between them.

V is TRBV7-9 and J is TRBJ2-1; 8 bases agree with TRBD1. CDR1 is SEHNR, CDR2 FQNEAQ, per germline (reference sequence). With V trimmed by 5 bases and J by 3 bases, 6 bases remained unmatched. The CDR3 length is 15 residues. CDR3: CASSPRDRYYNEQFF. Here the CDR3 DNA reads TGTGCCAGCAGCCCACGGGACAGGTACTACAATGAGCAGTTCTTC.

This chain links TRBV5-1 with TRBJ1-2; D perhaps matches TRBD1 (5 bases). The CDR3 is 13 amino acids. The germline V gene encodes CDR1 SGHRS and CDR2 YFSETQ. V lost 4 bases and J lost 3, with 10 bases in between. This chain's CDR3 is CASSAGRDYGYTF. The CDR3 DNA follows: TGCGCCAGCAGCGCGGGACGGGACTATGGCTACACCTTC.

The gene calls are TRBV9 and TRBJ2-5; no clear D. The CDR3 loop spans 11 amino acids. The ends were cut back, 3 bases at V and 5 bases at J, with 5 bases in the middle. Germline loops: CDR1 SGDLS, CDR2 YYNGEE. The chain's CDR3 is CASSAGETQYF. The CDR3 DNA sequence: TGTGCCAGCAGCGCCGGGGAGACCCAGTACTTC.

This clone was counted a few times. The rearrangement uses TRBV25-1 and TRBJ2-3; the D gene could be TRBD1 or TRBD2 (5 bases each). The CDR3 length is 16 residues. CDR1 and CDR2 from the germline V gene are MGHDK and SYGVNS. Trimming cost V 1 base and J 0 bases, with 11 bases left between them. In DNA, the CDR3 is TGTGCCAGCAGTGAATGGGTCAGGGAGAGCACAGATACGCAGTATTTT. Translated, it gives CASSEWVRESTDTQYF.

The chain uses TRBV5-1 and TRBJ2-3, with a weak D call TRBD2 (7 bases). Looked up from germline, CDR1 is SGHRS and CDR2 is YFSETQ. The CDR3 length is 15 residues. Trimming took 3 bases from V and 12 from J, leaving 23 bases between them. The CDR3 nucleotides read TGCGCCAGCAGCTCCACCTCGGGGGGCCCCCCAACCCAGTATTTT. Translated, it gives CASSSTSGGPPTQYF.

The V and J genes are TRBV4-1 and TRBJ2-2; D remains ambiguous. V was cut by 1 base and J by 1 base, with 13 bases left in between. CDR3 length: 17 amino acids. The germline V gene encodes CDR1 MGHRA and CDR2 YSYEKL. This chain's CDR3 is CASSQAIEILNTGELFF. The CDR3 DNA sequence: TGCGCCAGCAGCCAAGCTATAGAAATATTGAACACCGGGGAGCTGTTTTTT.

This clone came up a few times. The rearrangement uses TRBV7-9 and TRBJ1-3; no clear D. CDR1 and CDR2 from the germline V gene are SEHNR and FQNEAQ (reference sequence). The CDR3 runs 16 residues. Trimming stripped 6 bases from V and 0 bases from J, with 15 bases between. CDR3 residues: CASSSDLQDSGNTIYF. The CDR3 DNA reads as TGTGCCAGCAGTTCGGATCTCCAGGACTCTGGAAACACCATATATTTT. Complete variable domain (other parts from reference TRBV7-9 and TRBJ1-3): DTGVSQNPRHKITKRGQNVTFRCDPISEHNRLYWYRQTLGQGPEFLTYFQNEAQLEKSRLLSDRFSAERPKGSFSTLEIQRTEQGDSAMYLCASSSDLQDSGNTIYFGEGSWLTVV.

Only a few counts were recorded for this clone. V and J are TRBV10-3 and TRBJ2-3; 10 nucleotides agree with TRBD1. CDR3 size: 14 residues. Germline-derived CDR1 and CDR2 are ENHRY and SYGVKD. V lost 6 bases and J lost 5; bases outside the gene matches: 5. Written as DNA, the CDR3 is TGTGCCATCAGGGTGACAGGGGGCGGAGATACGCAGTATTTT. Its protein product is CAIRVTGGGDTQYF.

This clone has a handful of counts. V gene TRBV9 combines with J gene TRBJ1-4, with D tentatively TRBD1 (6 bases). Trimming pared 3 bases from V and 5 bases from J, leaving 14 bases between. Germline V lookup: CDR1 SGDLS, CDR2 YYNGEE. The CDR3 sequence is 15 residues long. CDR3 DNA sequence: TGTGCCAGCAGCGGTTGGGACACGACAAATGAAAAACTGTTTTTT. It yields the protein CASSGWDTTNEKLFF.

The rearrangement links TRBV6-5 to TRBJ2-5, with 7 bases matching TRBD1. The trim removed 11 bases at V and 1 base at J, leaving 4 bases unmatched. This CDR3 has 12 residues. The germline CDR1 and CDR2 sequences are MNHEY and SVGAGI. The CDR3 protein is CAVRGIQETQYF. For the CDR3, the DNA is TGTGCCGTCAGGGGGATCCAAGAGACCCAGTACTTC.

This clone is medium-sized by share. V gene TRBV4-3 combines with J gene TRBJ1-2, with 7 positions matching TRBD1. Germline assignment: CDR1 LGHNA and CDR2 YSLEER. The CDR3 consists of 17 residues. V dropped 0 bases and J dropped 3; count of bases not matched to a gene: 10. This CDR3 reads CASSQEHPGTEYYGYTF. CDR3 bases: TGCGCCAGCAGCCAAGAGCACCCCGGGACAGAGTACTATGGCTACACCTTC.

The chain carries TRBV11-2 and TRBJ1-1, with 8 bases aligning to TRBD1. This CDR3 contains 15 residues. Germline V CDR1 and CDR2: SGHAT, FQNNGV. V lost 4 bases and J lost 2; bases outside the gene matches: 6. CDR3 in DNA: TGTGCCAGCAGCTCCGCAGGGGGCTTAAACACTGAAGCTTTCTTT. Protein sequence: CASSSAGGLNTEAFF.

This clone has more than one count but fewer than ten. J is TRBJ2-3 and V is TRBV4-3; 9 positions match TRBD2. Germline loops: CDR1 LGHNA, CDR2 YSLEER. V lost 4 bases to trimming and J lost 4 bases; unmatched junction nucleotides: 3. CDR3 length equals 14 residues. CDR3 loop: CASSPGLASDTQYF. CDR3 DNA: TGCGCCAGCAGCCCGGGACTAGCTTCAGATACGCAGTATTTT.

There are a few counts of this clone. Because the CDR3 is missing its conserved closing phenylalanine or tryptophan, this is likely a read error. No DNA is shown, since the ends of the CDR3 on it are uncertain; the CDR3 is the one TCRdb lists. This chain joins TRBV19 and TRBJ1-1; the table names TRBD1, a call not compared with the DNA. Germline CDR1 reads LNHDA; CDR2 reads SQIVND (reference sequence). The CDR3 is 9 residues long, counting both termini. This CDR3 reads CASLRPGQG.

The V gene is TRBV7-2, the J gene TRBJ1-4; a possible D gene is TRBD1 (5 bases). CDR1 and CDR2 (germline): SGHTA, FQGNSA. The ends were cut back, 2 bases at V and 6 bases at J, with 13 bases in the middle. The CDR3 sequence is 15 residues long. For the CDR3, the DNA is TGTGCCAGCAGCTTATATGGGGGAGAGGATGAAAAACTGTTTTTT. The encoded protein is CASSLYGGEDEKLFF. The variable domain in full, completed from reference TRBV7-2 and TRBJ1-4, reads GAGVSQSPSNKVTEKGKDVELRCDPISGHTALYWYRQSLGQGLEFLIYFQGNSAPDKSGLPSDRFSAERTGGSVSTLTIQRTQQEDSAVYLCASSLYGGEDEKLFFGSGTQLSVL.